This T cell receptor (beta chain) was sequenced for a study of identical twins. Germline V gene lookup returns CDR1 MDHEN and CDR2 SYDVKM. The V gene lost 6 bases and the J gene lost 4 bases, with 18 bases spanning the gap. CDR3 size: 16 residues. As for this clonotype: Its antigen is not identified.

Study outcomes and limitations: Abundant beta clonotypes from cord blood bore fewer insertions; memory repertoires lacked this pattern. Conclusions relied on cross-sectional statistical analysis, not following the same donors.

Unique molecular identifiers were present on the cDNA, and a universal primer site came from template switching. TCRdb recomputed calls from the 5' RACE reads with MiXCR, one row per CDR3 protein. The table records a few hundred thousand distinct CDR3 sequences, 9.6% of them present only once. The data also belong to a second study, concerning yellow fever vaccine responses in identical twins. That work adds: Twins reportedly appeared to share part of their vaccine T cell response while keeping part individual.

The sequence derives from a woman aged 18-29 years in good health. The sample taken for sequencing was PBMCs. J is TRBJ2-2 and V is TRBV28; no definite D call. The CDR3 sequence: CASRPRAMLFTGELFF. In nucleotides, the CDR3 is TGTGCCAGCAGGCCCCGAGCCATGCTCTTCACCGGGGAGCTGTTTTTT.